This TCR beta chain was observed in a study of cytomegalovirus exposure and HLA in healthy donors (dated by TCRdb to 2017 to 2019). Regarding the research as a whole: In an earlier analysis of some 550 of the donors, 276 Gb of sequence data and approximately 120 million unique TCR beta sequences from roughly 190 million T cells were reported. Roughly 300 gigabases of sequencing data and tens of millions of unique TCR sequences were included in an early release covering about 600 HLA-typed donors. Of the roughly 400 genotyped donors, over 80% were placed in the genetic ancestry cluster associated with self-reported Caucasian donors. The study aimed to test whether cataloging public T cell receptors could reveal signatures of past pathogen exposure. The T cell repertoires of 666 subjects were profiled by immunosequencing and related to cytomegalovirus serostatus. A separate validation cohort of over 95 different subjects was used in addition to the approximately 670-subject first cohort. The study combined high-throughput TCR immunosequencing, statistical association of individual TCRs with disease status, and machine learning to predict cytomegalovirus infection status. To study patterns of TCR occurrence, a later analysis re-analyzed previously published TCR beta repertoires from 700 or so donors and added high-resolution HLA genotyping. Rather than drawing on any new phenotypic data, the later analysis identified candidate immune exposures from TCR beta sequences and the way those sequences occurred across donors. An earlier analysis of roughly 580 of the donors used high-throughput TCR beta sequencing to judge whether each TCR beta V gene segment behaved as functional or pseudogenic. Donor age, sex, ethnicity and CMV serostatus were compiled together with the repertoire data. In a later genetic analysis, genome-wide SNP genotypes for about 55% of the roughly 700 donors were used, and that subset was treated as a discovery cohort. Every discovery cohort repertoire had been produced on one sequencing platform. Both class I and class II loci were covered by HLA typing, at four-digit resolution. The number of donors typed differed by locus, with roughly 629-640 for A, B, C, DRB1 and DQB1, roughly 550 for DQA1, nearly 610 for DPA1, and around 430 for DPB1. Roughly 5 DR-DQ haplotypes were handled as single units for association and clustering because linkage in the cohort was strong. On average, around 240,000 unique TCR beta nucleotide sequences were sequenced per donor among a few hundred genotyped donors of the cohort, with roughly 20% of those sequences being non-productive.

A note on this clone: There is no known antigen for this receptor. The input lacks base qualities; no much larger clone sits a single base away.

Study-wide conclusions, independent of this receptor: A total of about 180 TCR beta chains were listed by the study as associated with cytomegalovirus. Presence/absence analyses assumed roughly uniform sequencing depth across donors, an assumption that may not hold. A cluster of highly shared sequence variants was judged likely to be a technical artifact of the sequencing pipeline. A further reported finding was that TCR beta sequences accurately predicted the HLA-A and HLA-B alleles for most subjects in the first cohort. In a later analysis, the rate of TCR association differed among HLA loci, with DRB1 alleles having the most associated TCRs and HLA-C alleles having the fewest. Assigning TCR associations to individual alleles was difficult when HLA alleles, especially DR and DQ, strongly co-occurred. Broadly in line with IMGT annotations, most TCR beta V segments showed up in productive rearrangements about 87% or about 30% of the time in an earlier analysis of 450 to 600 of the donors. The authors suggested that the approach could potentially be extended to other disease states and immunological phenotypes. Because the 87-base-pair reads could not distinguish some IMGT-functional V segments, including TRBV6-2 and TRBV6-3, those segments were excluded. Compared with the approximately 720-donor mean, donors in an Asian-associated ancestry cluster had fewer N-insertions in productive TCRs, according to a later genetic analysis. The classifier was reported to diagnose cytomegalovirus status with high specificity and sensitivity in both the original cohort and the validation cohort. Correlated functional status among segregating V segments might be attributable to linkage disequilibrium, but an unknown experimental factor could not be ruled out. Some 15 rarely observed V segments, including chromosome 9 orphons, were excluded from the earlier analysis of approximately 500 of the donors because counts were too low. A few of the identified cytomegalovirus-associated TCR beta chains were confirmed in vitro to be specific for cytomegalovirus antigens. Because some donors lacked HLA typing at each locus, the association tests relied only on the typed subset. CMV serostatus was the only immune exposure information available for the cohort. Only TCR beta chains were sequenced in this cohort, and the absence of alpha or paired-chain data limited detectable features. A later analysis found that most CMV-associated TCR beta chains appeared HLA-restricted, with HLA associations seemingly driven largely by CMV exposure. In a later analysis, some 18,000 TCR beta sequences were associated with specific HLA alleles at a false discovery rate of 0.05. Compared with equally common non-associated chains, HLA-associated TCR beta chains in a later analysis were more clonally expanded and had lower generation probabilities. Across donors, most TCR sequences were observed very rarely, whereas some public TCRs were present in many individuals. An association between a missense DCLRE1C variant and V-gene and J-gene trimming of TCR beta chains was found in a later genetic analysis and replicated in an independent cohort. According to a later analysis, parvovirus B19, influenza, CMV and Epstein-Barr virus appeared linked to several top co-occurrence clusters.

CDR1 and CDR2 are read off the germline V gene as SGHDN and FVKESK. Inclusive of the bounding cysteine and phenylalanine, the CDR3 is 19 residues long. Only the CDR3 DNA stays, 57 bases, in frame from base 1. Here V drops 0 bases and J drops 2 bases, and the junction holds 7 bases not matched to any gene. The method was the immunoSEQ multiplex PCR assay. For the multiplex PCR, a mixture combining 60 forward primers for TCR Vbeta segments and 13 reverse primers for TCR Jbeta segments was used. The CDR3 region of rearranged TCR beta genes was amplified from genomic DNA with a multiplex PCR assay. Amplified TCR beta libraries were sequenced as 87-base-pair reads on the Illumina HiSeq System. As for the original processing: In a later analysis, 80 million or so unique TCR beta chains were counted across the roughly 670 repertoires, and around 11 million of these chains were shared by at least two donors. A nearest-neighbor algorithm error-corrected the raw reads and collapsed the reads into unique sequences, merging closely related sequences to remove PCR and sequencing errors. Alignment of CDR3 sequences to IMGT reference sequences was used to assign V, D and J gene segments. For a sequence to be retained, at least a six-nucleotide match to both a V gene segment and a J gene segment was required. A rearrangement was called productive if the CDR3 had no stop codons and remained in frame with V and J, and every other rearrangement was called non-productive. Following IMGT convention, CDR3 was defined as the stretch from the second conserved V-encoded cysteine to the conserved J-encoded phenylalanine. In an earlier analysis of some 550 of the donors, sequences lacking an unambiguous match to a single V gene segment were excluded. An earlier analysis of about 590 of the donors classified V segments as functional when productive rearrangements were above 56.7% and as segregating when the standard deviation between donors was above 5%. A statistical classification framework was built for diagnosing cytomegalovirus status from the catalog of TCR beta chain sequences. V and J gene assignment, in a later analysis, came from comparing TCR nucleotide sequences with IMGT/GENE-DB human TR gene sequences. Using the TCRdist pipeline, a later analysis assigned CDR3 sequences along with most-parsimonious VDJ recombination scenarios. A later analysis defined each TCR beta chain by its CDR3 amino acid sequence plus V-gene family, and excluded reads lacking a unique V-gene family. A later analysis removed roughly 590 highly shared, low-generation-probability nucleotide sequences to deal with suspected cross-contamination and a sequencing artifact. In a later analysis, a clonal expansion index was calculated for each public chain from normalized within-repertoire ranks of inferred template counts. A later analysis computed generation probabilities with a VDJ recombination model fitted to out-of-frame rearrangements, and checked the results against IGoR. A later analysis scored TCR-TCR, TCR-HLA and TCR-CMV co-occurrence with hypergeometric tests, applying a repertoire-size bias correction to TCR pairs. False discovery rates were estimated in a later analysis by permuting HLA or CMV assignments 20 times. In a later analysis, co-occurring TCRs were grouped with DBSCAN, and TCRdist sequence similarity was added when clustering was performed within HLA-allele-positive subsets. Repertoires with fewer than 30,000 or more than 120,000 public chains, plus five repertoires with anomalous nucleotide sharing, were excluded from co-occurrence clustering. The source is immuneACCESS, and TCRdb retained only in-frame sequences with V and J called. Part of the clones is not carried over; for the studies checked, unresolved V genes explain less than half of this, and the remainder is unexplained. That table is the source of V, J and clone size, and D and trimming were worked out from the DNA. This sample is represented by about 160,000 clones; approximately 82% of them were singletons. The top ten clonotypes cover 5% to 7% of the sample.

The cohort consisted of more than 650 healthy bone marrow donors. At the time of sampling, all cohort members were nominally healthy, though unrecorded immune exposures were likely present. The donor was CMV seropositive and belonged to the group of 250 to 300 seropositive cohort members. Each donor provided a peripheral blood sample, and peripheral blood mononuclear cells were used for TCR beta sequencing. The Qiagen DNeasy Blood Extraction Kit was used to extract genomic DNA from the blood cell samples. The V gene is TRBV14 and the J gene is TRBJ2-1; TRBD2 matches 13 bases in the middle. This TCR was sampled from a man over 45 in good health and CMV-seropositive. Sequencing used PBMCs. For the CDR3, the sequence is CASSQDLEGLAGPYNEQFF. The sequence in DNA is TGTGCCAGCAGCCAAGACCTCGAGGGACTAGCGGGACCCTACAATGAGCAGTTCTTC.